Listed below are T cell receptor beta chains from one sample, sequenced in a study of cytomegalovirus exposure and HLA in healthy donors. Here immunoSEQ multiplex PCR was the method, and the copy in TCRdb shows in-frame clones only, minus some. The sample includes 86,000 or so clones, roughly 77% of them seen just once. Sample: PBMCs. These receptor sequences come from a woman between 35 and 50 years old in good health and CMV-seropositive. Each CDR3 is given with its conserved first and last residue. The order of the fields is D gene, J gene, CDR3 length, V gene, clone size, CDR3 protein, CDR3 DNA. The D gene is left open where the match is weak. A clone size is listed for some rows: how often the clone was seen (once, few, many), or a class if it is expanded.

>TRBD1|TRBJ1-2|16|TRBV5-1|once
CASSLGGQHRDYGYTF
TGCGCCAGCAGCTTGGGGGGACAGCACAGGGACTATGGCTACACCTTC
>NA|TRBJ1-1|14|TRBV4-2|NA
CASSQGAKNTEAFF
TGTGCCAGCAGCCAAGGGGCCAAGAACACTGAAGCTTTCTTT
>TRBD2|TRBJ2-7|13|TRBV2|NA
CASRITSGGEQYF
TGTGCCAGCAGGATTACTAGCGGGGGGGAGCAGTACTTC
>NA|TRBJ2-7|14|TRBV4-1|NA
CASSQVEDSYEQYF
TGCGCCAGCAGCCAAGTCGAGGACAGCTACGAGCAGTACTTC
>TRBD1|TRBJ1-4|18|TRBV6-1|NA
CASSEQARSAGGNEKLFF
TGTGCCAGCAGTGAACAGGCCAGGTCAGCAGGGGGTAATGAAAAACTGTTTTTT
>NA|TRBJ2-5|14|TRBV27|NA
CASSPQGRQETQYF
TGTGCCAGCAGTCCGCAGGGGCGACAAGAGACCCAGTACTTC
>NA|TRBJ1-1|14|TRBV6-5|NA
CASSSGDQNTEAFF
TGTGCCAGCAGTTCAGGGGACCAGAACACTGAAGCTTTCTTT
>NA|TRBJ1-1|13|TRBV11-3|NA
CASSLDVGGFAFF
TGTGCCAGCAGCTTAGATGTGGGCGGGTTCGCTTTCTTT
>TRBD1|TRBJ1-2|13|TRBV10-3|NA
CAIRPTGNYGYTF
TGTGCCATCAGACCGACAGGGAACTATGGCTACACCTTC
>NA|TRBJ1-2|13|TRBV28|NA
CASRDKNNYGYTF
TGTGCCAGCCGGGACAAGAATAACTATGGCTACACCTTC
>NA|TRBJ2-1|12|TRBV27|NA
CASSPRPEAKFF
TGTGCCAGCAGTCCTCGGCCGGAGGCGAAGTTCTTC
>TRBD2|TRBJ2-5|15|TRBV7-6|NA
CASSLGLADQETQYF
TGTGCCAGCAGCCTCGGACTAGCGGACCAAGAGACCCAGTACTTC
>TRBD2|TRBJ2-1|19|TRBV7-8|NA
CASSSLPGLAGAVYNEQFF
TGTGCCAGCAGCTCTTTACCGGGACTAGCGGGAGCGGTCTACAATGAGCAGTTCTTC
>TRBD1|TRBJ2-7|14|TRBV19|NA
CASSDRESAYEQYF
TGTGCCAGTAGTGACAGGGAATCGGCCTACGAGCAGTACTTC
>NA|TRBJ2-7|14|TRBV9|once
CASSKGPEAYEQYF
TGTGCCAGCAGCAAGGGTCCGGAGGCCTACGAGCAGTACTTC
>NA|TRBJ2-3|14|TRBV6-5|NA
CASRPGLVADTQYF
TGTGCCAGCAGACCCGGCCTAGTGGCAGATACGCAGTATTTT
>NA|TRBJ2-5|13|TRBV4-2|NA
CASSQSISETQYF
TGTGCCAGCAGCCAATCTATATCGGAGACCCAGTACTTC
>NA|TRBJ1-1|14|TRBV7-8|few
CASSLGGRNTEAFF
TGTGCCAGCAGCTTAGGTGGCAGGAACACTGAAGCTTTCTTT
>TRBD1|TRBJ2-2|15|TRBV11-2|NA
CASSRDRILAGELFF
TGTGCCAGCAGCAGGGACAGGATTTTGGCCGGGGAGCTGTTTTTT
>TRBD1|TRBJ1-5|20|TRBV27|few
CASSPWTGTRARESNQPQHF
TGTGCCAGCAGTCCATGGACAGGGACAAGGGCACGCGAAAGCAATCAGCCCCAGCATTTT
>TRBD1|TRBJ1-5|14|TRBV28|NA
CASSSTGANQPQHF
TGTGCCAGCAGTTCGACAGGGGCGAATCAGCCCCAGCATTTT
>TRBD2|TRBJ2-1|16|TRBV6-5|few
CASSYGGGAINNEQFF
TGTGCCAGCAGTTACGGCGGGGGGGCCATAAACAATGAGCAGTTCTTC
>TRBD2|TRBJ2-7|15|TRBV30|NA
CAWSVPGEGYYEQYF
TGTGCCTGGAGTGTACCGGGGGAGGGATACTACGAGCAGTACTTC
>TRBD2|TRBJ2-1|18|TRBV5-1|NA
CASSSRVGQRGPWDEQFF
TGCGCCAGCAGCTCTCGAGTGGGTCAGCGGGGGCCATGGGATGAGCAGTTCTTC
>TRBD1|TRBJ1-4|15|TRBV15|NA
CATSRGTGGNEKLFF
TGTGCCACCAGCAGAGGGACAGGGGGTAATGAAAAACTGTTTTTT
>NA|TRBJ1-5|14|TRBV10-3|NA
CAISERTSNQPQHF
TGTGCCATCAGTGAGCGGACAAGCAATCAGCCCCAGCATTTT
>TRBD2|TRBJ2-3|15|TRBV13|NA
CASSPRAGGTDTQYF
TGTGCCAGCAGCCCCCGAGCGGGGGGGACAGATACGCAGTATTTT
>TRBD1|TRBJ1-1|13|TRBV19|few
CASRGQANTEAFF
TGTGCCAGTAGGGGACAGGCGAACACTGAAGCTTTCTTT
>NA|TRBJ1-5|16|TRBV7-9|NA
CASRGLDGTSNQPQHF
TGTGCCAGCAGAGGACTGGACGGCACAAGCAATCAGCCCCAGCATTTT
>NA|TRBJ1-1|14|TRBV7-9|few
CASSPDGGHTEAFF
TGTGCCAGCAGCCCAGACGGGGGGCACACTGAAGCTTTCTTT
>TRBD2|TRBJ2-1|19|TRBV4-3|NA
CASSQATGTSGRARNEQFF
TGCGCCAGCAGCCAGGCCACCGGGACTAGCGGGAGGGCGAGGAATGAGCAGTTCTTC
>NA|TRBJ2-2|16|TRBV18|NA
CASSPDRESNTGELFF
TGTGCCAGCTCACCAGACCGGGAGTCCAACACCGGGGAGCTGTTTTTT
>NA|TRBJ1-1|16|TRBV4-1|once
CASSQVGGDWDTEAFF
TGCGCCAGCAGCCAAGTCGGGGGGGATTGGGACACTGAAGCTTTCTTT
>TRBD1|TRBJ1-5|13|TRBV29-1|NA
CSVGQGLDQPQHF
TGCAGCGTTGGACAGGGGCTCGATCAGCCCCAGCATTTT
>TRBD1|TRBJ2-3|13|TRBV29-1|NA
CSVRTGITDTQYF
TGCAGCGTGCGGACAGGGATCACAGATACGCAGTATTTT
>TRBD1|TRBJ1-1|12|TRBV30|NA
CAWSVGGREAFF
TGTGCCTGGAGTGTAGGGGGCAGGGAAGCTTTCTTT
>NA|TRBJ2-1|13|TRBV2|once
CASRGTSGNEQFF
TGTGCCAGCAGGGGGACATCGGGCAATGAGCAGTTCTTC
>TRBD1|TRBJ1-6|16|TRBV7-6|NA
CASSPRTGVGNSPLHF
TGTGCCAGCAGCCCTAGGACAGGGGTAGGAAACTCACCCCTCCACTTT
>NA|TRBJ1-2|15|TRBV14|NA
CASSPGQITNYGYTF
TGTGCCAGCAGCCCCGGACAGATAACTAACTATGGCTACACCTTC
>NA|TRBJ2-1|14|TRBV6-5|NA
CATHPGSPYNEQFF
TGTGCCACCCACCCAGGTTCCCCCTACAATGAGCAGTTCTTC
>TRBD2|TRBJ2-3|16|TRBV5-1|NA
CASSSRLAGDSDTQYF
TGCGCCAGCAGCTCGAGGCTAGCGGGGGACTCAGATACGCAGTATTTT
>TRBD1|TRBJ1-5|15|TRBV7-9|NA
CASSNDRVGNQPQHF
TGTGCCAGCAGCAACGACAGGGTAGGCAATCAGCCCCAGCATTTT
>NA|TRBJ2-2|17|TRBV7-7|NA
CAGSSGRLVTNTGELFF
TGTGCTGGCAGCTCTGGACGACTAGTAACGAACACCGGGGAGCTGTTTTTT
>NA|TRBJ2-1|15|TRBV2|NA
CASSERQGPYNEQFF
TGTGCCAGCAGTGAAAGGCAGGGTCCGTACAATGAGCAGTTCTTC
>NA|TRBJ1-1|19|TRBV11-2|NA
CASSLGQRGPPWENTEAFF
TGTGCCAGCAGCTTAGGACAAAGGGGTCCTCCGTGGGAGAACACTGAAGCTTTCTTT
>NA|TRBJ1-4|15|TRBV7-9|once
CASSLEGLRGEKLFF
TGTGCCAGCAGCTTAGAGGGACTTAGAGGTGAAAAACTGTTTTTT
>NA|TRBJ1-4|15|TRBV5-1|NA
CASSLARRGFEKLFF
TGCGCCAGCAGCTTGGCCCGGAGGGGATTTGAAAAACTGTTTTTT
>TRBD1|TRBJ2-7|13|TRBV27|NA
CASSLTGTYEQYF
TGTGCCAGCAGCCTGACAGGGACCTACGAGCAGTACTTC
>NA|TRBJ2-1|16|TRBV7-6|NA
CASSLAGVNPYNEQFF
TGTGCCAGCAGCTTAGCAGGGGTGAACCCCTACAATGAGCAGTTCTTC
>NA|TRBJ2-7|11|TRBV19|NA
CASSDLYEQYF
TGTGCCAGTAGTGATCTATACGAGCAGTACTTC
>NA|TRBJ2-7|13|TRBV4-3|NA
CASSLTLGYEQYF
TGCGCCAGCAGCCTTACACTAGGCTACGAGCAGTACTTC
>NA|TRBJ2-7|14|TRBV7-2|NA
CASSFSSLGYEQYF
TGTGCCAGCAGCTTCAGCTCGCTAGGCTACGAGCAGTACTTC
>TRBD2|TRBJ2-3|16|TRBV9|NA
CASSANPGLSSDTQYF
TGTGCCAGCAGCGCCAACCCGGGACTATCATCAGATACGCAGTATTTT
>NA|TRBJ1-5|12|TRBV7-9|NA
CASSLLDQPQHF
TGTGCCAGCAGCTTATTAGATCAGCCCCAGCATTTT
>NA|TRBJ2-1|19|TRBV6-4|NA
CASSDSRGPTPNAYNEQFF
TGTGCCAGCAGTGACTCGCGGGGCCCGACTCCCAATGCGTACAATGAGCAGTTCTTC
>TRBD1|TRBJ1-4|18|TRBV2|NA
CASSVRDRGLSTNEKLFF
TGTGCCAGCAGTGTACGGGACAGGGGGCTATCTACTAATGAAAAACTGTTTTTT
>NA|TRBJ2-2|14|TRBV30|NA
CAWSRRQAGGELFF
TGTGCCTGGAGTCGTAGACAGGCGGGCGGGGAGCTGTTTTTT
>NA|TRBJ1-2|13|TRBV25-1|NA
CASLQVAGDGYTF
TGTGCCAGTCTCCAGGTGGCAGGGGACGGCTACACCTTC
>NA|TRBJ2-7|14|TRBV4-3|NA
CASSQDSGLYEQYF
TGCGCCAGCAGCCAAGATTCGGGACTCTACGAGCAGTACTTC